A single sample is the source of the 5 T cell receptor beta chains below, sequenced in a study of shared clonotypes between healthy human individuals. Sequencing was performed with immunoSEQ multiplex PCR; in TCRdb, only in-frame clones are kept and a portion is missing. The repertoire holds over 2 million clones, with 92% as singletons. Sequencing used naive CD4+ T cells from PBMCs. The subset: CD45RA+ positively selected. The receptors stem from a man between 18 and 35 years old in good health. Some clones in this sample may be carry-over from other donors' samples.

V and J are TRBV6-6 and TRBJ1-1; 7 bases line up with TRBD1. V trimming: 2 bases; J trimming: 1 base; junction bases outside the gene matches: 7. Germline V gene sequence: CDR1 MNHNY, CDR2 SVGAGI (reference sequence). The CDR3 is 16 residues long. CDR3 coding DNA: TGTGCCAGCAGTTACGGAAGGGGGCGCGAGAACACTGAAGCTTTCTTT. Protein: CASSYGRGRENTEAFF.

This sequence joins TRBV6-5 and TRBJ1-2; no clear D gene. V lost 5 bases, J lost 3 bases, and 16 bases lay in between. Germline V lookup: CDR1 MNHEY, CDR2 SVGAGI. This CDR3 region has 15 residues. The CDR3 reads CASSLSRVAHYGYTF. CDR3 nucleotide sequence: TGTGCCAGCAGTCTATCGCGGGTCGCTCACTATGGCTACACCTTC.

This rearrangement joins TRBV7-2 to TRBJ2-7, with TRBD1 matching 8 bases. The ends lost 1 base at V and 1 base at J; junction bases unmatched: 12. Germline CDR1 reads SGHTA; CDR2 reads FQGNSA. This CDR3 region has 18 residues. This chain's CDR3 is CASSLVWTGSFGSYEQYF. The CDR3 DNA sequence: TGTGCCAGCAGCTTAGTTTGGACAGGGTCTTTTGGGTCCTACGAGCAGTACTTC.

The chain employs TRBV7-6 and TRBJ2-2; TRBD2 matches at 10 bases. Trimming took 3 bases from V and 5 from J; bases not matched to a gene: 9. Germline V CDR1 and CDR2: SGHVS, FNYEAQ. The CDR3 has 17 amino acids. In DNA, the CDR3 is TGTGCCAGCAGCTTTGCTAGCGGGAGAGATTGGACCGGGGAGCTGTTTTTT. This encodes CASSFASGRDWTGELFF. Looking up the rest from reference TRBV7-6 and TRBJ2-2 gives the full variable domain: GAGVSQSPRYKVTKRGQDVALRCDPISGHVSLYWYRQALGQGPEFLTYFNYEAQQDKSGLPNDRFSAERPEGSISTLTIQRTEQRDSAMYRCASSFASGRDWTGELFFGEGSRLTVL.

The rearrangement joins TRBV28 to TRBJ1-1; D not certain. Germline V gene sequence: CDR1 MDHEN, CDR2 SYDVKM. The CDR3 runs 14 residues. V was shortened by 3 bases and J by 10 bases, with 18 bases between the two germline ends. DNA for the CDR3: TGTGCCAGCAGTTTGGAAATGACCGCCGGAGCAGCTTTCTTT. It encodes CASSLEMTAGAAFF.